This T cell receptor beta chain was observed in a study of identical twins. The study's findings and limits: With abundant cord blood beta clonotypes, insertions were fewer; memory repertoires showed no such pattern.

This CDR3 contains 16 residues. Germline loops: CDR1 DFQATT, CDR2 SNEGSKA (reference sequence). Trimming took off 0 bases at V and 1 base at J, with 13 bases between the two ends. With template switching, a universal primer site was added, and the cDNA carried unique molecular identifiers. MiXCR, applied by TCRdb to the 5' RACE reads, yields one record per CDR3 protein. This table has about 330,000 distinct CDR3 sequences, approximately 13% appearing once. Notes on this clonotype: Its antigen is not identified.

This sample was shared with a second study, whose subject was yellow fever vaccine responses in identical twins.

Sequencing was carried out using CD8+ T cells sorted from blood. This TCR derives from a woman aged 18-29 years in good health. The chain combines TRBV20-1 with TRBJ2-1; a possible D gene is TRBD1 (6 bases). CDR3 nucleotides: TGCAGTGCTAGAGATTTTGAGGGGGTATCCTACAATGAGCAGTTCTTC. Residues: CSARDFEGVSYNEQFF.